A single sample gave rise to the 30 T cell receptor beta chains below, sequenced in a study of control samples from healthy donors and cancer patients (dated by TCRdb to between 2020 and 2021). Preparation of the library involved the immunoSEQ multiplex PCR assay. The table was pulled from immuneACCESS by TCRdb, which kept in-frame rearrangements only. Such tables lose some clones; where checked, under half of the loss comes from unresolved V genes, and the rest has no known cause. In all, the sample holds approximately 52,000 clones, and around 90% of those were seen once. Of the sample, roughly 3.8% is held by the ten largest clones. The material sequenced was blood. Receptors were obtained from a middle-aged man in good health.

The rearrangement links TRBV29-1 to TRBJ1-1; D is perhaps TRBD1 (5 bases). CDR1 is SQVTM and CDR2 is ANQGSEA in the germline V gene. This CDR3 contains 13 residues. Trimming shortened V by 2 bases and J by 1 base, and 8 bases separated the two germline ends. CDR3 sequence (DNA): TGCAGCGTTGAAAGACAGAAGAACACTGAAGCTTTCTTT. This encodes CSVERQKNTEAFF.

The chain joins TRBV12-5 to TRBJ2-2; 9 positions match TRBD2. Germline lookup yields CDR1 LGHNT and CDR2 FRNRAP. This CDR3 contains 16 residues. Losses at the gene ends were 6 bases for V and 3 bases for J; bases not matched to a gene: 8. CDR3 DNA: TGTGCTAGTGGCTCCGGGACTAGCATTCACACCGGGGAGCTGTTTTTT. Residues: CASGSGTSIHTGELFF.

The J gene is TRBJ2-2, the V gene TRBV9; 7 bases map to TRBD1. Germline V gene lookup returns CDR1 SGDLS and CDR2 YYNGEE. CDR3 length: 13 residues. Trimming at V came to 6 bases and at J to 2 bases, leaving 1 base not matched to a gene. The CDR3 DNA sequence: TGTGCCAGCAAGGGGGCTAACACCGGGGAGCTGTTTTTT. Translating gives CASKGANTGELFF.

This rearrangement joins TRBV6-5 to TRBJ1-1; D call uncertain. V shed 4 bases and J shed 5 bases, with 5 bases lying between them. Per the germline V gene, CDR1 is MNHEY and CDR2 is SVGAGI. This CDR3 spans 11 amino acids. The CDR3 protein is CASSSGTEAFF. As DNA, the CDR3 is TGTGCCAGCAGTTCGGGAACTGAAGCTTTCTTT.

This clone has only one observation. The chain employs TRBV11-2 and TRBJ2-1, with 8 nucleotides matching TRBD1. Per the germline V gene, CDR1 is SGHAT and CDR2 is FQNNGV. The junction had 1 base not matched to a gene; V was cut back by 3 bases and J by 0 bases. CDR3 length: 15 residues. The CDR3 is CASSFDRGSYNEQFF. CDR3 in DNA: TGTGCCAGCAGCTTCGACAGGGGCTCCTACAATGAGCAGTTCTTC. Full variable domain (rest looked up from reference TRBV11-2 and TRBJ2-1): EAGVAQSPRYKIIEKRQSVAFWCNPISGHATLYWYQQILGQGPKLLIQFQNNGVVDDSQLPKDRFSAERLKGVDSTLKIQPAKLEDSAVYLCASSFDRGSYNEQFFGPGTRLTVL.

This chain uses TRBV28 with TRBJ1-5; unclear D gene. There are 12 residues in the CDR3. Germline CDR1 MDHEN, CDR2 SYDVKM. V shed 10 bases and J shed 2 bases, with 9 bases lying between them. The CDR3 reads CATCWGNQPQHF. CDR3 sequence (DNA): TGTGCCACATGCTGGGGCAATCAGCCCCAGCATTTT.

This clone was detected only once. This chain joins TRBV28 and TRBJ1-1; TRBD1 might be the D (5 bases). The V and J ends lost 3 bases and 4 bases respectively, with 9 bases between them. CDR1 and CDR2 from the germline V gene are MDHEN and SYDVKM. CDR3 length equals 13 residues. For the CDR3, the DNA is TGTGCCAGCAGTTTTCAGGGAGGCACTGAAGCTTTCTTT. It specifies CASSFQGGTEAFF. Full variable domain (rest looked up from reference TRBV28 and TRBJ1-1): DVKVTQSSRYLVKRTGEKVFLECVQDMDHENMFWYRQDPGLGLRLIYFSYDVKMKEKGDIPEGYSVSREKKERFSLILESASTNQTSMYLCASSFQGGTEAFFGQGTRLTVV.

A few counts support this clone. V and J are TRBV7-2 and TRBJ1-2; no clear D gene. The CDR3 is made up of 13 amino acids. The V and J ends lost 1 base and 4 bases respectively, with 7 bases between them. Germline V CDR1 and CDR2: SGHTA, FQGNSA. CDR3 nucleotides: TGTGCCAGCAGCTTAGTGGGTTCCTATGGCTACACCTTC. Amino acid sequence: CASSLVGSYGYTF.

This chain links TRBV5-6 with TRBJ1-4; the match to TRBD1 covers 8 bases. V gave up 2 bases and J gave up 4 bases; unmatched junction bases: 10. The CDR3 has 17 residues. CDR1 SGHDT and CDR2 YYEEEE come from the germline V gene. CDR3 amino acids: CASSFLTGDSGNEKLFF. The CDR3 bases are TGTGCCAGCAGCTTCCTGACAGGGGACTCGGGTAATGAAAAACTGTTTTTT.

This chain uses TRBV10-3 with TRBJ1-2, with 9 bases fitting TRBD1. This CDR3 is 15 amino acids long. The J segment lost 5 bases and the V segment lost 10 bases, leaving 14 bases of the junction unmatched. Germline values: CDR1 ENHRY, CDR2 SYGVKD. For the CDR3, the DNA is TGTGCCACCATCTCACAGGGGGCGGTTGGGTATGGCTACACCTTC. This encodes CATISQGAVGYGYTF.

This chain connects TRBV18 to TRBJ2-3, with D hard to call. V was clipped by 8 bases and J by 1 base, with 13 bases between them. This CDR3 is 14 amino acids long. Per germline, CDR1 KGHSH and CDR2 LQKENI. The CDR3: CASQSNSGTDTQYF. Written as DNA, the CDR3 is TGTGCCAGCCAATCAAATTCGGGCACAGATACGCAGTATTTT.

The genes are TRBV2 and TRBJ2-2; 8 nucleotides line up with TRBD1. The CDR3 spans 15 residues. V lost 4 bases, J lost 7 bases, and 8 bases stayed unmatched. Germline V CDR1 and CDR2: SNHLY, FYNNEI. The CDR3 sequence is CASSGETGDIGELFF. The CDR3 nucleotides read TGTGCCAGCAGTGGGGAGACAGGGGATATCGGGGAGCTGTTTTTT.

V is TRBV11-2 and J is TRBJ2-1, with 8 bases that match TRBD2. CDR3 size: 15 residues. J was trimmed by 7 bases and V by 1 base; bases with no gene match: 6. Germline V gene data show CDR1 as SGHAT and CDR2 as FQNNGV. CDR3 in amino acids: CASSLAGSGKNEQFF. For the CDR3, the DNA is TGTGCCAGCAGCTTAGCGGGTAGCGGGAAGAATGAGCAGTTCTTC. The full variable domain, its missing parts supplied by reference TRBV11-2 and TRBJ2-1, is EAGVAQSPRYKIIEKRQSVAFWCNPISGHATLYWYQQILGQGPKLLIQFQNNGVVDDSQLPKDRFSAERLKGVDSTLKIQPAKLEDSAVYLCASSLAGSGKNEQFFGPGTRLTVL.

The V gene is TRBV6-1, the J gene TRBJ2-7; 11 nucleotides line up with TRBD2. V shed 5 bases and J 0 bases; nucleotides not matched to a gene: 6. The CDR3 contains 16 residues. CDR1 is MNHNS and CDR2 is SASEGT in the germline V gene. This chain's CDR3 is CASSKGTSGSSYEQYF. Written as DNA, the CDR3 is TGTGCCAGCAGTAAAGGGACTAGCGGAAGCTCCTACGAGCAGTACTTC.

This sequence joins TRBV7-9 and TRBJ2-1; tentative D call: TRBD2 (8 bases). The CDR3 runs to 14 residues. Germline CDR1 SEHNR, CDR2 FQNEAQ (reference sequence). Deletions cut 6 bases from V and 12 bases from J, with 21 bases between. For the CDR3, the DNA is TGTGCCAGCAGTGAGACAGGGCAAAGCGGGAGGCAGTTCTTC. Encoded protein: CASSETGQSGRQFF.

This clone was counted between two and nine times. The genes are TRBV24-1 and TRBJ1-1; 8 bases agree with TRBD1. The CDR3 is 12 amino acids. After removal of 12 bases from V and 4 bases from J, the junction contained 6 bases not matched to a gene. Germline lookup yields CDR1 KGHDR and CDR2 SFDVKD. CDR3 in DNA: TGTGCCCCCCCGCAGGGGGCCACTGAAGCTTTCTTT. Its protein product is CAPPQGATEAFF.

This chain joins TRBV11-3 and TRBJ2-5; a possible D gene is TRBD1 (6 bases). The CDR3 is 13 amino acids. Trimming removed 5 bases at V and 3 bases at J, with 10 bases between. Germline V gives CDR1 SGHNT, CDR2 YENEEA. CDR3 nucleotide sequence: TGTGCCAGCAGCCCCAGGGGAGAAGAGACCCAGTACTTC. It codes for CASSPRGEETQYF.

V gene TRBV11-2 combines with J gene TRBJ2-1, with 7 bases that match TRBD2. The CDR3 totals 17 residues. CDR1 is SGHAT, CDR2 FQNNGV, per germline. V lost 1 base to trimming and J lost 1 base; unmatched junction nucleotides: 7. This chain's CDR3 is CASSLGVASGSYNEQFF. DNA for the CDR3: TGTGCCAGCAGCTTAGGAGTTGCTAGCGGTTCCTACAATGAGCAGTTCTTC.

This clone is medium-sized within its sample. The chain recombines TRBV27 with TRBJ1-5, with a tentative D call TRBD1 (5 bases). V gave up 8 bases and J gave up 0 bases, with 17 bases separating them. CDR1 and CDR2 (germline): MNHEY, SMNVEV (reference sequence). There are 16 residues in the CDR3. The CDR3 protein is CASGTHWSDSNQPQHF. For the CDR3, the DNA is TGTGCCAGCGGGACCCACTGGTCCGATAGCAATCAGCCCCAGCATTTT.

The chain recombines TRBV29-1 with TRBJ2-3, with 10 nucleotides matching TRBD2. Trimming took 0 bases from V and 5 from J; bases not matched to a gene: 11. The CDR3 totals 17 residues. CDR1 is SQVTM, CDR2 ANQGSEA, per germline. This CDR3 reads CSVEDRGGGLALDTQYF. The DNA of the CDR3 is TGCAGCGTTGAAGATCGGGGAGGGGGACTAGCGCTAGATACGCAGTATTTT.

J is TRBJ2-7 and V is TRBV30; TRBD1 agrees at 8 bases. Losses at the gene ends were 2 bases for V and 3 bases for J; bases not matched to a gene: 9. Per germline, CDR1 GTSNPN and CDR2 SVGIG (reference sequence). This CDR3 spans 15 amino acids. The CDR3 protein is CAWSILRTGNYEQYF. The CDR3 bases are TGTGCCTGGAGTATCCTCCGGACAGGGAACTACGAGCAGTACTTC.

This rearrangement joins TRBV27 to TRBJ1-1; 9 bases are a match to TRBD1. This CDR3 has 17 residues. V shed 7 bases, J shed 0 bases, and the junction held 12 bases outside the gene matches. Germline CDR1 reads MNHEY; CDR2 reads SMNVEV (reference sequence). CDR3 sequence reads: CASTPGTGQRVNTEAFF. Written as DNA, the CDR3 is TGTGCCAGCACCCCCGGGACAGGGCAAAGGGTGAACACTGAAGCTTTCTTT.

V usage is TRBV11-2 and J usage is TRBJ1-1, with no clear D. This CDR3 is built from 13 residues. Germline-derived CDR1 and CDR2 are SGHAT and FQNNGV. The germline V and J ends were trimmed by 3 bases and 3 bases, with 8 bases remaining between them. The CDR3 nucleotides read TGTGCCAGCAGCTTTTCGAGGTACACTGAAGCTTTCTTT. Translated, it gives CASSFSRYTEAFF.

The chain combines TRBV4-1 with TRBJ1-5; D unresolved. This CDR3 comprises 17 residues. V dropped 0 bases and J dropped 2 bases, with 14 bases sitting between them. Germline V gene lookup returns CDR1 MGHRA and CDR2 YSYEKL. In DNA form, the CDR3 reads TGCGCCAGCAGCCAAGAAGTCGGGCAGTACGGCAATCAGCCCCAGCATTTT. This codes for CASSQEVGQYGNQPQHF.

This chain links TRBV6-6 with TRBJ1-5, with D unclear. Trimming stripped 0 bases from V and 6 bases from J, with 9 bases between. The CDR3 totals 14 residues. Germline CDR1 MNHNY, CDR2 SVGAGI (reference sequence). The CDR3 is CASSYSQVGQPQHF. The CDR3 nucleotides read TGTGCCAGCAGTTACTCCCAGGTGGGTCAGCCCCAGCATTTT.

This chain connects TRBV10-1 to TRBJ1-5; D gene ambiguous. The CDR3 totals 13 residues. From germline, CDR1 is WNHNN and CDR2 SYGVQD (reference sequence). V was clipped by 0 bases and J by 9 bases, with 9 bases between them. The CDR3 spells CASSESALGPQHF. CDR3 DNA: TGCGCCAGCAGTGAGTCGGCCTTGGGGCCCCAGCATTTT.

This rearrangement joins TRBV28 to TRBJ1-2; D is perhaps TRBD1 (5 bases). CDR3 length: 15 amino acids. V gave up 5 bases and J gave up 8 bases, with 21 bases separating them. From germline, CDR1 is MDHEN and CDR2 SYDVKM. CDR3 bases: TGTGCCAGCAGTCAAACGGGGGGAGGGGCGAGAGGCTACACCTTC. It translates to CASSQTGGGARGYTF.

The chain has TRBV28 and TRBJ1-2; possibly TRBD1 for D (5 bases). V was shortened by 3 bases and J by 6 bases, with 11 bases between the two germline ends. The CDR3 length is 13 residues. The germline CDR1 and CDR2 sequences are MDHEN and SYDVKM. The CDR3 DNA is TGTGCCAGCAGTTTTAGGGCAGGGCATGGCTACACCTTC. Translated, it gives CASSFRAGHGYTF.

The CDR3 protein is CASSQSGQPQHF. In nucleotides, the CDR3 is TGTGCCAGCAGTCAATCAGGTCAGCCCCAGCATTTT. The rearrangement links TRBV12-3 or TRBV12-4 to TRBJ1-5; no clear D gene. CDR3 length: 12 residues. Deletions cut 5 bases from V and 6 bases from J, with 8 bases between.

This clone was recorded only once. This chain joins TRBV29-1 and TRBJ2-5; TRBD2 is a possible D gene (5 bases). Trimming pared 3 bases from V and 4 bases from J, leaving 12 bases between. The CDR3 totals 13 residues. CDR1 is SQVTM, CDR2 ANQGSEA, per germline. The CDR3 sequence: CSVDGGWGETQYF. The CDR3 coding sequence is TGCAGCGTTGATGGAGGCTGGGGAGAGACCCAGTACTTC.